A single sample is the source of the 20 T cell receptor beta chains below, sequenced in a study of cytomegalovirus exposure and HLA in healthy donors. Data came from immunoSEQ multiplex PCR; TCRdb stores just in-frame clones and leaves some out. The profile shows approximately 150,000 clones, less than 90% of them singletons. The specimen was PBMCs. The receptors derive from a woman under 30 in good health and CMV-seropositive.

The chain recombines TRBV28 with TRBJ2-7, with TRBD2 as a possible D gene (5 bases). Trimming removed 2 bases at V and 0 bases at J, with 8 bases between. The germline V gene encodes CDR1 MDHEN and CDR2 SYDVKM. This CDR3 comprises 14 residues. This chain's CDR3 is CASSLISASYEQYF. The CDR3 nucleotides read TGTGCCAGCAGTTTAATTAGCGCCTCCTACGAGCAGTACTTC.

This rearrangement joins TRBV30 to TRBJ2-1, with a weak D call TRBD2 (6 bases). This CDR3 is built from 12 residues. V dropped 2 bases and J dropped 10 bases, with 12 bases sitting between them. Germline CDR1 GTSNPN, CDR2 SVGIG (reference sequence). CDR3 in DNA: TGTGCCTGGAGTTCGGTGGCGGGAGAGCAGTTCTTC. Encoded protein: CAWSSVAGEQFF.

The rearrangement joins TRBV11-2 to TRBJ2-1; 9 bases align to TRBD2. The CDR3 covers 13 residues. CDR1 and CDR2 (germline): SGHAT, FQNNGV. The V segment lost 3 bases and the J segment 10 bases; nucleotides outside the gene matches: 4. CDR3 protein: CASSFSGRREQFF. CDR3 nucleotide sequence: TGTGCCAGCAGCTTTAGCGGGAGACGGGAGCAGTTCTTC. The whole variable domain, remainder taken from reference TRBV11-2 and TRBJ2-1, is EAGVAQSPRYKIIEKRQSVAFWCNPISGHATLYWYQQILGQGPKLLIQFQNNGVVDDSQLPKDRFSAERLKGVDSTLKIQPAKLEDSAVYLCASSFSGRREQFFGPGTRLTVL.

The rearrangement links TRBV12-5 to TRBJ1-4; D not certain. This CDR3 has 17 residues. Germline-derived CDR1 and CDR2 are LGHNT and FRNRAP. V lost 8 bases, J lost 4 bases, and 23 bases lay in between. CDR3 bases: TGTGCTAGTAAGTTTGCCGGGGTCGAACGGATTAATGAAAAACTGTTTTTT. Translated, it gives CASKFAGVERINEKLFF.

This chain connects TRBV5-1 to TRBJ2-1; 8 positions match TRBD2. Looked up from germline, CDR1 is SGHRS and CDR2 is YFSETQ. Germline trimming cut 2 bases from V and 1 base from J; bases unmatched to any gene: 8. CDR3 length equals 17 residues. The CDR3 reads CASSFFRTSGSYNEQFF. The CDR3 DNA is TGCGCCAGCAGCTTCTTTAGAACTAGCGGTTCCTACAATGAGCAGTTCTTC.

The genes are TRBV6-7 and TRBJ2-7; perhaps TRBD2 as D (5 bases). TRBV6-7 is an open reading frame whose function is uncertain. The germline V and J ends were trimmed by 3 bases and 2 bases, with 14 bases remaining between them. This CDR3 contains 15 residues. The DNA of the CDR3 is TGTGCCAGCAGTTATGATTGGACGGGAACCTACGAGCAGTACTTC. Its translation: CASSYDWTGTYEQYF.

The chain combines TRBV19 with TRBJ1-5; 9 positions agree with TRBD1. The trim removed 8 bases at V and 6 bases at J, leaving 11 bases unmatched. The CDR3 is 15 amino acids. CDR1 and CDR2 (germline): LNHDA, SQIVND (reference sequence). CDR3 loop: CASHRKDRGFQPQHF. The CDR3 DNA reads TGTGCCAGTCATAGGAAGGACAGGGGATTTCAGCCCCAGCATTTT.

This chain links TRBV7-2 with TRBJ1-1; 10 bases agree with TRBD1. Unmatched junction bases numbered 14, after V lost 3 bases and J lost 4 bases. The germline V gene encodes CDR1 SGHTA and CDR2 FQGNSA. The CDR3 contains 18 residues. Here the CDR3 reads CASSLSLLGQGYATEAFF. The CDR3 bases are TGTGCCAGCAGCTTGAGCTTATTGGGACAGGGGTATGCCACTGAAGCTTTCTTT.

The chain uses TRBV19 and TRBJ1-4, with D maybe TRBD1 (6 bases). The V gene lost 7 bases and the J gene lost 3 bases, with 12 bases spanning the gap. Per germline, CDR1 LNHDA and CDR2 SQIVND (reference sequence). The length of the CDR3 is 14 residues. CDR3 coding DNA: TGTGCCAGTACCCAACAGGGATCTAATGAAAAACTGTTTTTT. Translation gives CASTQQGSNEKLFF.

This clone came up many times. This specimen includes other DNA sequences encoding the same CDR3. J is TRBJ2-1 and V is TRBV6-4; 10 nucleotides line up with TRBD2. The CDR3 extends over 15 amino acids. CDR1 and CDR2 from the germline V gene are MRHNA and SNTAGT. Trimming cost V 0 bases and J 4 bases; bases outside gene matches: 0. CDR3 nucleotides: TGTGCCAGCAGTGACTCACTAGCGGGGTACAATGAGCAGTTCTTC. Translating gives CASSDSLAGYNEQFF.

The chain recombines TRBV5-1 with TRBJ1-4, with a possible D match to TRBD1 (5 bases). V lost 1 base to trimming and J lost 5 bases, with 9 bases between them. The CDR3 covers 14 residues. Per the germline V gene, CDR1 is SGHRS and CDR2 is YFSETQ. CDR3 coding DNA: TGCGCCAGCAGCTTGAAGGCAGGGAATGAAAAACTGTTTTTT. It encodes CASSLKAGNEKLFF.

The rearrangement uses TRBV19 and TRBJ2-1, with 9 bases matching TRBD2. Per the germline V gene, CDR1 is LNHDA and CDR2 is SQIVND (reference sequence). V lost 7 bases and J lost 9; bases outside the gene matches: 10. The CDR3 is 14 amino acids. Here the CDR3 reads CASTEGGLATEQFF. The DNA for the CDR3 is TGTGCCAGTACCGAAGGGGGACTAGCTACTGAGCAGTTCTTC.

The chain combines TRBV11-2 with TRBJ2-7; 8 bases align to TRBD2. Germline-derived CDR1 and CDR2 are SGHAT and FQNNGV. V was pared by 2 bases and J by 3 bases, with 9 bases of the junction left unmatched. This CDR3 is 16 amino acids long. The CDR3 is CASSLKRAGGFYEQYF. The CDR3 DNA sequence: TGTGCCAGCAGCTTAAAAAGGGCGGGAGGTTTCTACGAGCAGTACTTC. Based on the CDR3 plus reference TRBV11-2 and TRBJ2-7, the full variable domain is EAGVAQSPRYKIIEKRQSVAFWCNPISGHATLYWYQQILGQGPKLLIQFQNNGVVDDSQLPKDRFSAERLKGVDSTLKIQPAKLEDSAVYLCASSLKRAGGFYEQYFGPGTRLTVT.

The rearrangement uses TRBV30 and TRBJ2-3; D is undetermined. Trimming removed 1 base from V and 2 bases from J, with 13 bases in between. Germline-derived CDR1 and CDR2 are GTSNPN and SVGIG (reference sequence). CDR3 length: 15 residues. The CDR3 DNA reads TGTGCCTGGAGTGGCGCCGGTGCCCACACAGATACGCAGTATTTT. Residues: CAWSGAGAHTDTQYF.

The chain joins TRBV18 to TRBJ1-5; 8 bases line up with TRBD1. CDR3 length: 15 amino acids. Germline trimming cut 4 bases from V and 2 bases from J; bases unmatched to any gene: 4. The germline gives CDR1 KGHSH, CDR2 LQKENI. Here the CDR3 reads CASSQRQGRNQPQHF. The DNA of the CDR3 is TGTGCCAGCTCACAGCGACAGGGGCGCAATCAGCCCCAGCATTTT.

The chain recombines TRBV7-3 with TRBJ2-7, with TRBD1 identical over 9 bases. V dropped 5 bases and J dropped 5; count of bases not matched to a gene: 10. This CDR3 has 15 residues. CDR1 and CDR2 (germline): SGHTA, FQGTGA. The CDR3 loop reads CASSIDRGVVHEQYF. The CDR3 DNA reads TGTGCCAGCAGCATAGACAGGGGGGTAGTCCACGAGCAGTACTTC.

The chain is built from TRBV9 and TRBJ1-3; 10 positions match TRBD1. Looked up from germline, CDR1 is SGDLS and CDR2 is YYNGEE. The CDR3 extends over 16 amino acids. J was trimmed by 2 bases and V by 0 bases; bases with no gene match: 2. The DNA of the CDR3 is TGTGCCAGCAGCGTAGCCGGGACAGGGGCTGGAAACACCATATATTTT. This sequence encodes CASSVAGTGAGNTIYF.

V gene TRBV6-5 combines with J gene TRBJ2-7, with 11 bases matching TRBD2. Germline V CDR1 and CDR2: MNHEY, SVGAGI. The CDR3 is 14 amino acids. V gave up 5 bases and J gave up 6 bases; unmatched junction bases: 6. The CDR3 DNA is TGTGCCAGCAGTGCCGGGACTAGCGGCCTCGAGCAGTACTTC. Translated, it gives CASSAGTSGLEQYF.

The genes are TRBV5-1 and TRBJ1-1; D gene unclear. V was cut by 1 base and J by 7 bases, with 8 bases left in between. CDR3 length: 12 amino acids. Germline CDR1 and CDR2: SGHRS and YFSETQ. CDR3 amino acids: CASSLSGIEAFF. In nucleotides, the CDR3 is TGCGCCAGCAGCTTGTCGGGAATTGAAGCTTTCTTT.

There are a few counts of this clone. The chain carries TRBV7-2 and TRBJ2-7; the D gene is possibly TRBD1 (6 bases). This CDR3 is 12 amino acids long. V was clipped by 5 bases and J by 3 bases, with 8 bases between them. Germline assignment: CDR1 SGHTA and CDR2 FQGNSA. CDR3 protein: CASSAQGYEQYF. Here the CDR3 DNA reads TGTGCCAGCAGCGCACAGGGCTACGAGCAGTACTTC.